This T cell receptor beta chain stems from a study of cytomegalovirus exposure and HLA in healthy donors. The donors were members of the approximately 110-subject validation cohort (separate from the approximately 670-subject first cohort). The repertoire was sequenced with immunoSEQ multiplex PCR; TCRdb's copy has only in-frame clones and lacks some. The table includes some 80,000 clones, almost 97% detected once. This receptor was taken from a man younger than 35 in good health and CMV-seropositive. Sequenced material: PBMCs.

The CDR3 is CASSQPRTARREGYTF. In DNA, the CDR3 is TGCGCCAGCAGCCAACCTCGGACAGCTCGGCGGGAGGGCTACACCTTC. The J gene is TRBJ1-2, the V gene TRBV4-1; perhaps TRBD1 as D (6 bases). The germline V gene has CDR1 MGHRA and CDR2 YSYEKL. V shed 2 bases and J shed 8 bases, with 21 bases lying between them. There are 16 residues in the CDR3.